These 21 T cell receptor beta chains originate from one sample sequenced in a study of beta chain features in type 1 diabetes. Expressed TCRB transcripts were sequenced after all isolated RNA was converted to cDNA. Assay used: immunoSEQ multiplex PCR; TCRdb lists only in-frame clones, some missing. This table has 240,000 or so clones, around 68% appearing once. The sequencing sample was made of naive CD4+ T cells from blood. These receptors were taken from a man aged 30-40 years in good health.

V is TRBV29-1 and J is TRBJ1-2, with TRBD1 as a possible D gene (6 bases). Germline CDR1 is SQVTM and CDR2 is ANQGSEA. Trimming removed 5 bases at V and 5 bases at J, with 9 bases between. This CDR3 is built from 11 residues. CDR3 protein: CSVNREYGYTF. CDR3 nucleotides: TGCAGCGTTAACAGGGAGTATGGCTACACCTTC.

The DNA of the CDR3 is TGCAGCGTGACCCGGGACAGGGACTACGAGCAGTACTTC. Encoded protein: CSVTRDRDYEQYF. This chain joins TRBV29-1 and TRBJ2-7, with 9 nucleotides matching TRBD1. Germline V gene lookup returns CDR1 SQVTM and CDR2 ANQGSEA. V shed 6 bases and J 3 bases; nucleotides not matched to a gene: 6. The CDR3 length is 13 residues.

The chain couples TRBV4-1 to TRBJ1-6; 7 bases line up with TRBD1. This CDR3 has 16 residues. Unmatched junction bases numbered 12, after V lost 6 bases and J lost 7 bases. Germline V gene data show CDR1 as MGHRA and CDR2 as YSYEKL. CDR3 nucleotides: TGCGCCAGCAGTCTACAGGGGAAGGGGTCGAATTCACCCCTCCACTTT. Residues: CASSLQGKGSNSPLHF.

This chain links TRBV15 with TRBJ2-1; the match to TRBD2 covers 13 bases. Trimming removed 1 base from V and 4 bases from J; junction bases left unmatched: 1. This CDR3 contains 16 residues. Per germline, CDR1 LNHNV and CDR2 YYDKDF (reference sequence). The CDR3 is CATSRGTSGRYNEQFF. In DNA form, the CDR3 reads TGTGCCACCAGCAGAGGGACTAGCGGGAGATACAATGAGCAGTTCTTC.

The chain combines TRBV30 with TRBJ2-7; 8 bases are shared with TRBD1. The CDR3 is 14 amino acids. With 3 bases clipped from V and 2 bases from J, the junction kept 6 bases outside the gene matches. CDR1 and CDR2 (germline): GTSNPN, SVGIG (reference sequence). The CDR3: CAWRSTGGTYEQYF. Written as DNA, the CDR3 is TGTGCCTGGAGGAGTACAGGGGGGACCTACGAGCAGTACTTC.

The chain uses TRBV10-3 and TRBJ2-5; D gene unclear. This CDR3 comprises 14 residues. Trimming left V 4 bases short and J 7 bases short, with 16 bases between. CDR1 is ENHRY and CDR2 is SYGVKD in the germline V gene. CDR3 nucleotide sequence: TGTGCCATCAGTGGATCTATTGACATGGCGACCCAGTACTTC. As protein: CAISGSIDMATQYF.

This chain uses TRBV6-5 with TRBJ2-4, with D possibly TRBD2 on 6 matching bases. This CDR3 is built from 13 residues. Germline CDR1 is MNHEY and CDR2 is SVGAGI. The V end lost 11 bases, the J end lost 12 bases, and 23 bases lay between the germline ends. CDR3 loop: CASQSAGGGNQYF. The CDR3 DNA sequence: TGTGCCTCCCAGTCTGCTGGCGGCGGGAATCAGTACTTC.

This rearrangement joins TRBV29-1 to TRBJ1-2; D gene uncertain. The CDR3 extends over 13 amino acids. V gave up 1 base and J gave up 4 bases, with 10 bases separating them. Germline CDR1 is SQVTM and CDR2 is ANQGSEA. The CDR3 region is CSVEVAGVYGYTF. The CDR3 DNA reads as TGCAGCGTTGAAGTGGCAGGTGTCTATGGCTACACCTTC.

This chain links TRBV29-1 with TRBJ2-1, with 7 bases identical to TRBD2. Germline loops: CDR1 SQVTM, CDR2 ANQGSEA. This CDR3 has 14 amino acids. Trimming at V came to 6 bases and at J to 10 bases, leaving 15 bases not matched to a gene. As DNA, the CDR3 is TGCAGCGTGAAACTAGCGCGTGGCCTTGGCGAGCAGTTCTTC. It encodes CSVKLARGLGEQFF.

This clone was picked up a small number of times. The V gene is TRBV30, the J gene TRBJ2-7; 14 bases map to TRBD2. V lost 7 bases to trimming and J lost 6 bases; unmatched junction nucleotides: 8. Germline lookup yields CDR1 GTSNPN and CDR2 SVGIG (reference sequence). There are 14 residues in the CDR3. CDR3 in DNA: TGTGCCTCATCCCCCGGGACTAGCGGGAGCGAGCAGTACTTC. As protein: CASSPGTSGSEQYF.

This clone was observed a few times. The V gene is TRBV2, the J gene TRBJ1-2; D not certain. The length of the CDR3 is 13 residues. Germline loops: CDR1 SNHLY, CDR2 FYNNEI. Trimming removed 4 bases from V and 4 bases from J, with 10 bases in between. This CDR3 reads CASSVSGFYGYTF. For the CDR3, the DNA is TGTGCCAGCAGTGTTTCGGGTTTCTATGGCTACACCTTC. Together with reference TRBV2 and TRBJ1-2, the CDR3 gives the full variable domain: EPEVTQTPSHQVTQMGQEVILRCVPISNHLYFYWYRQILGQKVEFLVSFYNNEISEKSEIFDDQFSVERPDGSNFTLKIRSTKLEDSAMYFCASSVSGFYGYTFGSGTRLTVV.

The table lists this clone with a few counts. The V and J genes are TRBV29-1 and TRBJ2-3, with D perhaps TRBD2 (6 bases). This CDR3 comprises 15 residues. Germline lookup yields CDR1 SQVTM and CDR2 ANQGSEA. CDR3 region: CIGEETPLAADTQYF. The CDR3 region has the DNA TGCATCGGGGAGGAGACCCCCCTCGCGGCAGATACGCAGTATTTT.

This clone was seen only a few times. The chain carries TRBV9 and TRBJ2-1; 7 nucleotides agree with TRBD2. Germline trimming cut 0 bases from V and 7 bases from J; bases unmatched to any gene: 10. This CDR3 is built from 16 residues. Germline V gene sequence: CDR1 SGDLS, CDR2 YYNGEE. CDR3 bases: TGTGCCAGCAGCGTAGATCCGGGACTAAGGAAGAATGAGCAGTTCTTC. It yields the protein CASSVDPGLRKNEQFF.

In DNA form, the CDR3 reads TGCAGCGTTGAGAAACAGGGGTCTGGAAACACCATATATTTT. Protein: CSVEKQGSGNTIYF. V usage is TRBV29-1 and J usage is TRBJ1-3; 7 nucleotides match TRBD1. Germline V gene sequence: CDR1 SQVTM, CDR2 ANQGSEA. V shed 3 bases and J 1 base; nucleotides not matched to a gene: 3. The CDR3 extends over 14 amino acids.

This rearrangement joins TRBV28 to TRBJ1-2; perhaps TRBD1 as D (6 bases). The V gene's germline CDR1 is MDHEN and CDR2 SYDVKM. CDR3 length equals 14 residues. V was shortened by 7 bases and J by 4 bases, with 16 bases between the two germline ends. In DNA, the CDR3 is TGTGCCAGCAACTCCCCGGGACATAGCTATGGCTACACCTTC. Translation gives CASNSPGHSYGYTF.

The chain has TRBV27 and TRBJ1-1; TRBD1 aligns across 9 bases. The CDR3 sequence is 14 residues long. Trimming cost V 5 bases and J 5 bases; bases outside gene matches: 6. Germline CDR1 and CDR2: MNHEY and SMNVEV (reference sequence). CDR3 region: CASSPGTGRTEAFF. DNA for the CDR3: TGTGCCAGCAGTCCCGGGACAGGGAGGACTGAAGCTTTCTTT.

This clone has just a few counts. The V call is TRBV29-1, the J call TRBJ2-7, with 10 bases lining up with TRBD2. The CDR3 extends over 11 amino acids. J was trimmed by 13 bases and V by 2 bases; bases with no gene match: 5. CDR1 and CDR2 (germline): SQVTM, ANQGSEA. The CDR3 spells CSVELAGEHYF. As DNA, the CDR3 is TGCAGCGTTGAACTAGCGGGAGAACATTACTTC.

The chain uses TRBV10-3 and TRBJ2-7; 8 bases fit TRBD2. V was pared by 5 bases and J by 2 bases, with 5 bases of the junction left unmatched. The CDR3 loop spans 14 amino acids. Germline-derived CDR1 and CDR2 are ENHRY and SYGVKD. The CDR3 DNA follows: TGTGCCATCAGTCAAACTAGCGGTACCTACGAGCAGTACTTC. It encodes CAISQTSGTYEQYF.

The gene calls are TRBV30 and TRBJ2-1; D is possibly TRBD2 (6 bases). CDR1 is GTSNPN, CDR2 SVGIG, per germline (reference sequence). This CDR3 has 15 residues. V lost 0 bases and J lost 7, with 16 bases in between. CDR3 in amino acids: CAWSVRSGVGNEQFF. The DNA for the CDR3 is TGTGCCTGGAGTGTACGATCGGGGGTTGGTAATGAGCAGTTCTTC. Full variable domain (remainder filled in from reference TRBV30 and TRBJ2-1): SQTIHQWPATLVQPVGSPLSLECTVEGTSNPNLYWYRQAAGRGLQLLFYSVGIGQISSEVPQNLSASRPQDRQFILSSKKLLLSDSGFYLCAWSVRSGVGNEQFFGPGTRLTVL.

This clone was picked up a small number of times. V gene TRBV30 combines with J gene TRBJ1-1, with D tentatively TRBD1 (6 bases). Germline V lookup: CDR1 GTSNPN, CDR2 SVGIG (reference sequence). The V gene lost 2 bases and the J gene lost 1 base, with 14 bases spanning the gap. The CDR3 is 15 amino acids. The CDR3 DNA reads as TGTGCCTGGAGTCCTCACAGGGCCAGGAACACTGAAGCTTTCTTT. Protein: CAWSPHRARNTEAFF.

There are a few counts of this clone. The chain recombines TRBV25-1 with TRBJ1-5; the D is unclear. The CDR3 has 13 residues. CDR1 and CDR2 (germline): MGHDK, SYGVNS. Trimming took off 0 bases at V and 6 bases at J, with 6 bases between the two ends. CDR3 sequence (DNA): TGTGCCAGCAGTGAATACGGGTCTCAGCCCCAGCATTTT. Protein: CASSEYGSQPQHF.